This T cell receptor (beta chain) is drawn from a study of cytomegalovirus exposure and HLA in healthy donors. Looking at the study overall: Earlier, roughly 180 million T cells were analyzed, and 117 million unique TCR beta sequences were found among them.

The CDR3 is 11 residues long. The V gene's germline CDR1 is SGHRS and CDR2 YFSETQ. Overall study results and limits: In an earlier analysis, most TCR beta V segments were productive about 87% or about 30% of the time. Follow-up analysis later connected one missense variant in DCLRE1C with trimming of TCR beta V- and J-genes.

With regard to this clone: The antigen is unknown. Sequence at one end of the junction differs from germline and may be a read error.

In the PCR, 60 Vbeta and 13 Jbeta primers were used. Authors' analysis steps: There were about 86 million unique TCR beta chains by a later count, and around 10 million of them were shared. Libraries were prepared by immunoSEQ multiplex PCR; TCRdb keeps only in-frame clonotypes and omits some of them. That table supplies the V and J calls and clone size; D and trimming were determined from the DNA. This sample has some 250,000 clones, with about four fifths found just once. Sequencing was performed on PBMCs. The receptor was derived from a woman between 40 and 55 years old in good health and CMV-seropositive. V and J are TRBV5-1 and TRBJ1-1; no firm D call. The CDR3 sequence: CASSGASERLF. Here the CDR3 DNA reads TGCGCCAGCAGCGGAGCCTCCGAGCGGCTCTTT.